This T cell receptor beta chain derives from a study of pediatric ulcerative colitis. On this clone itself: Its antigen is undetermined.

Study-wide results and caveats: No controls had the two rectal clonotypes shared by ulcerative colitis patients.

The data were produced by immunoSEQ multiplex PCR, yet TCRdb's version contains in-frame clones alone and is incomplete. The top ten clones hold 5.2% of a sample with about 64,000 clones, 75% to 85% of them seen once. The V and J ends lost 3 bases and 0 bases respectively, with 16 bases between them. The CDR3 runs 17 residues. The germline V gene has CDR1 SGHTS and CDR2 YDEGEE. The sequence was collected from a boy aged 5-17 years with moderate ulcerative colitis. The chain is built from TRBV5-8 and TRBJ1-5, with D perhaps TRBD1 (6 bases). Sequencing was done on a sample of blood. CDR3 protein: CASSSPAGDDSNQPQHF. The CDR3 bases are TGTGCCAGCAGCTCCCCCGCAGGGGACGATAGCAATCAGCCCCAGCATTTT.